Listed below are T cell receptor beta chains from one sample, sequenced in a study of T cell changes during pregnancy in multiple sclerosis. Clones were read by immunoSEQ multiplex PCR, and TCRdb kept only the in-frame ones, dropping some. This sample has more than 35,000 clones, with 90% found just once. The sample here was CD4+ T cells from peripheral blood mononuclear cells, taken in the second trimester of pregnancy. Receptors were obtained from a female donor with multiple sclerosis, enrolled in a pregnancy study. The CDR3 runs from the conserved cysteine through the conserved F or W. Fields, in order: clone size, V gene, J gene, D gene, CDR3 protein, CDR3 DNA. A D gene is named only where the DNA matches it firmly. Rows may omit the clone size; those that give it use once, few, many or a size class.

abundance: -
v_gene: TRBV19
j_gene: TRBJ2-2
d_gene: -
CDR3aa: CASSVLVGVRYTGELFF
CDR3nt: TGTGCCAGTAGTGTCTTAGTGGGAGTTCGTTATACCGGGGAGCTGTTTTTT

abundance: -
v_gene: TRBV5-1
j_gene: TRBJ1-6
d_gene: -
CDR3aa: CASSLEAIQNNSPLHF
CDR3nt: TGCGCCAGCAGCTTGGAGGCCATACAGAATAATTCACCCCTCCACTTT

abundance: -
v_gene: TRBV27
j_gene: TRBJ1-1
d_gene: TRBD1
CDR3aa: CASKSRGGQNTEAFF
CDR3nt: TGTGCCAGCAAATCCAGAGGGGGCCAGAACACTGAAGCTTTCTTT

abundance: -
v_gene: TRBV27
j_gene: TRBJ2-3
d_gene: -
CDR3aa: CASQRGLRGGRTDTQYF
CDR3nt: TGTGCCAGCCAGAGGGGTCTAAGGGGGGGTCGCACAGATACGCAGTATTTT

abundance: -
v_gene: TRBV7-2
j_gene: TRBJ1-1
d_gene: TRBD1
CDR3aa: CASSFNRGEAFF
CDR3nt: TGTGCCAGCAGCTTTAACAGGGGAGAAGCTTTCTTT

abundance: -
v_gene: TRBV6-1
j_gene: TRBJ2-7
d_gene: TRBD1
CDR3aa: CASSEGRRQGDYEQYF
CDR3nt: TGTGCCAGCAGTGAGGGGCGGAGACAGGGCGACTACGAGCAGTACTTC

abundance: -
v_gene: TRBV19
j_gene: TRBJ1-1
d_gene: -
CDR3aa: CASSTEQGSFVTEAFF
CDR3nt: TGTGCCAGTAGTACTGAACAGGGTTCGTTTGTCACTGAAGCTTTCTTT

abundance: -
v_gene: TRBV5-1
j_gene: TRBJ1-4
d_gene: -
CDR3aa: CASSHRANYEKLFF
CDR3nt: TGCGCCAGCAGCCACAGGGCGAACTATGAAAAACTGTTTTTT

abundance: -
v_gene: TRBV7-2
j_gene: TRBJ2-1
d_gene: -
CDR3aa: CASSLAWEQFF
CDR3nt: TGTGCCAGCAGCTTGGCTTGGGAGCAGTTCTTC

abundance: -
v_gene: TRBV10-3
j_gene: TRBJ1-2
d_gene: TRBD1
CDR3aa: CAISGTGGGEGYTF
CDR3nt: TGTGCCATCAGTGGAACAGGGGGCGGTGAAGGCTACACCTTC

abundance: -
v_gene: TRBV6-1
j_gene: TRBJ2-3
d_gene: -
CDR3aa: CASTHRVKSDTQYF
CDR3nt: TGTGCCAGCACGCACAGGGTGAAGTCAGATACGCAGTATTTT

abundance: -
v_gene: TRBV6-1
j_gene: TRBJ1-4
d_gene: TRBD1
CDR3aa: CASSEGRGPGNEKLFF
CDR3nt: TGTGCCAGCAGTGAGGGCAGGGGGCCGGGTAATGAAAAACTGTTTTTT

abundance: -
v_gene: TRBV5-1
j_gene: TRBJ2-3
d_gene: TRBD2
CDR3aa: CASSLIGGGATDTQYF
CDR3nt: TGCGCCAGCAGCTTAATTGGCGGGGGGGCGACAGATACGCAGTATTTT

abundance: -
v_gene: TRBV5-1
j_gene: TRBJ1-2
d_gene: -
CDR3aa: CASSLGLSNYGYTF
CDR3nt: TGCGCCAGCAGCTTGGGACTGTCTAACTATGGCTACACCTTC

abundance: -
v_gene: TRBV9
j_gene: TRBJ2-1
d_gene: -
CDR3aa: CASGGFVEQFF
CDR3nt: TGTGCCAGCGGAGGTTTTGTTGAGCAGTTCTTC

abundance: -
v_gene: TRBV5-1
j_gene: TRBJ2-7
d_gene: TRBD2
CDR3aa: CASSLDPIAGSSYEQYF
CDR3nt: TGCGCCAGCAGCTTGGATCCGATAGCGGGAAGCTCCTACGAGCAGTACTTC

abundance: -
v_gene: TRBV20-1
j_gene: TRBJ2-5
d_gene: -
CDR3aa: CSANGETQYF
CDR3nt: TGCAGTGCTAACGGGGAGACCCAGTACTTC

abundance: -
v_gene: TRBV28
j_gene: TRBJ2-7
d_gene: TRBD1
CDR3aa: CASTQGALYEQYF
CDR3nt: TGTGCCAGCACACAGGGGGCTCTATACGAGCAGTACTTC

abundance: -
v_gene: TRBV5-1
j_gene: TRBJ1-3
d_gene: TRBD1
CDR3aa: CASSLTGVGNTIYF
CDR3nt: TGCGCCAGCAGCTTGACAGGGGTTGGAAACACCATATATTTT

abundance: -
v_gene: TRBV7-9
j_gene: TRBJ1-2
d_gene: TRBD1
CDR3aa: CASSAGTVANGYTF
CDR3nt: TGTGCCAGCAGCGCGGGGACAGTTGCTAATGGCTACACCTTC

abundance: -
v_gene: TRBV6-6
j_gene: TRBJ2-7
d_gene: -
CDR3aa: CASGLPYEQYF
CDR3nt: TGTGCCAGCGGACTTCCCTACGAGCAGTACTTC

abundance: -
v_gene: TRBV19
j_gene: TRBJ2-6
d_gene: -
CDR3aa: CASMDSGFGGANVLTF
CDR3nt: TGTGCCAGTATGGACTCCGGGTTTGGAGGGGCCAACGTCCTGACTTTC

abundance: -
v_gene: TRBV5-4
j_gene: TRBJ2-5
d_gene: TRBD2
CDR3aa: CASSLYLAGLETQYF
CDR3nt: TGTGCCAGCAGCTTGTATCTAGCGGGACTGGAGACCCAGTACTTC

abundance: -
v_gene: TRBV4-1
j_gene: TRBJ2-3
d_gene: -
CDR3aa: CASSQVTRSGTDTQYF
CDR3nt: TGCGCCAGCAGCCAAGTCACTAGGTCGGGCACAGATACGCAGTATTTT

abundance: -
v_gene: TRBV30
j_gene: TRBJ1-5
d_gene: TRBD1
CDR3aa: CAWSVTPGTVHQPQHF
CDR3nt: TGTGCCTGGAGTGTAACCCCCGGGACAGTCCATCAGCCCCAGCATTTT

abundance: -
v_gene: TRBV6-1
j_gene: TRBJ2-7
d_gene: TRBD1
CDR3aa: CASKGTGTYEQYF
CDR3nt: TGTGCCAGCAAGGGGACAGGGACCTACGAGCAGTACTTC

abundance: -
v_gene: TRBV5-1
j_gene: TRBJ2-1
d_gene: -
CDR3aa: CASSLARGAERNEQFF
CDR3nt: TGCGCCAGCAGCTTGGCCAGGGGCGCTGAGCGCAATGAGCAGTTCTTC

abundance: few
v_gene: TRBV2
j_gene: TRBJ1-4
d_gene: -
CDR3aa: CASSRGLTNEKLFF
CDR3nt: TGTGCCAGCAGTCGTGGACTAACTAATGAAAAACTGTTTTTT

abundance: -
v_gene: TRBV18
j_gene: TRBJ1-2
d_gene: TRBD1
CDR3aa: CASSPSGTGDGYTF
CDR3nt: TGTGCCAGCTCACCATCAGGGACAGGGGATGGCTACACCTTC

abundance: -
v_gene: TRBV29-1
j_gene: TRBJ2-2
d_gene: -
CDR3aa: CSVFIGGLNTGELFF
CDR3nt: TGCAGCGTTTTCATCGGGGGATTGAACACCGGGGAGCTGTTTTTT

abundance: -
v_gene: TRBV5-6
j_gene: TRBJ1-6
d_gene: -
CDR3aa: CASSLVGRDNSPLHF
CDR3nt: TGTGCCAGCAGCTTGGTCGGCAGGGATAATTCACCCCTCCACTTT

abundance: -
v_gene: TRBV30
j_gene: TRBJ2-1
d_gene: -
CDR3aa: CAWRSINEQFF
CDR3nt: TGTGCCTGGAGGAGTATCAATGAGCAGTTCTTC

abundance: -
v_gene: TRBV27
j_gene: TRBJ2-7
d_gene: TRBD1
CDR3aa: CASSLGTGIYEQYF
CDR3nt: TGTGCCAGCAGTTTGGGGACAGGGATCTACGAGCAGTACTTC

abundance: -
v_gene: TRBV11-2
j_gene: TRBJ1-1
d_gene: -
CDR3aa: CASSHLTGNTEAFF
CDR3nt: TGTGCCAGCAGCCACCTAACAGGGAACACTGAAGCTTTCTTT

abundance: -
v_gene: TRBV7-2
j_gene: TRBJ2-7
d_gene: TRBD2
CDR3aa: CASSLSPAGGQNEQYF
CDR3nt: TGTGCCAGCAGCTTAAGTCCAGCGGGGGGGCAAAACGAGCAGTACTTC

abundance: -
v_gene: TRBV18
j_gene: TRBJ2-6
d_gene: TRBD1
CDR3aa: CASSPPGGQGAPSGANVLTF
CDR3nt: TGTGCCAGCTCACCACCGGGCGGGCAGGGGGCGCCCTCTGGGGCCAACGTCCTGACTTTC

abundance: -
v_gene: TRBV12-2
j_gene: TRBJ1-3
d_gene: -
CDR3aa: CASRLVEGSGNTIYF
CDR3nt: TGTGCAAGTCGCTTAGTGGAGGGGTCCGGAAACACCATATATTTT

abundance: -
v_gene: TRBV30
j_gene: TRBJ1-1
d_gene: -
CDR3aa: CAWSYLQGENTEAFF
CDR3nt: TGTGCCTGGAGCTACCTTCAAGGGGAGAACACTGAAGCTTTCTTT

abundance: -
v_gene: TRBV18
j_gene: TRBJ2-7
d_gene: TRBD2
CDR3aa: CASSLSSSGRGYEQYF
CDR3nt: TGTGCCAGCTCACTCTCGTCGAGCGGGAGAGGCTACGAGCAGTACTTC

abundance: -
v_gene: TRBV10-3
j_gene: TRBJ2-6
d_gene: TRBD1
CDR3aa: CAISESRDSGSWANVLTF
CDR3nt: TGTGCCATCAGTGAGTCTCGGGACAGCGGTTCGTGGGCCAACGTCCTGACTTTC

abundance: -
v_gene: TRBV30
j_gene: TRBJ1-1
d_gene: TRBD1
CDR3aa: CAWERPQGGRGAFF
CDR3nt: TGTGCCTGGGAGAGACCTCAGGGGGGAAGGGGAGCTTTCTTT

abundance: -
v_gene: TRBV6-5
j_gene: TRBJ1-1
d_gene: TRBD1
CDR3aa: CASSYGQGVTEAFF
CDR3nt: TGTGCCAGCAGTTATGGACAGGGGGTGACTGAAGCTTTCTTT

abundance: -
v_gene: TRBV6-1
j_gene: TRBJ1-2
d_gene: TRBD1
CDR3aa: CASSANRDRGSSYYGYTF
CDR3nt: TGTGCCAGCAGTGCAAACCGGGACAGGGGTTCGAGTTACTATGGCTACACCTTC

abundance: -
v_gene: TRBV5-1
j_gene: TRBJ1-1
d_gene: TRBD1
CDR3aa: CASSWGTGVNTEAFF
CDR3nt: TGCGCCAGCAGCTGGGGGACAGGGGTCAACACTGAAGCTTTCTTT

abundance: -
v_gene: TRBV12-5
j_gene: TRBJ1-4
d_gene: -
CDR3aa: CASGLGANEDEKLFF
CDR3nt: TGTGCTAGTGGTTTAGGGGCCAATGAGGATGAAAAACTGTTTTTT

abundance: -
v_gene: TRBV5-1
j_gene: TRBJ1-2
d_gene: -
CDR3aa: CASKLGPANYGYTF
CDR3nt: TGCGCCAGCAAACTAGGGCCAGCTAACTATGGCTACACCTTC

abundance: -
v_gene: TRBV2
j_gene: TRBJ2-1
d_gene: -
CDR3aa: CASSHDGQYNEQFF
CDR3nt: TGTGCCAGCAGCCACGATGGACAGTACAATGAGCAGTTCTTC

abundance: -
v_gene: TRBV25-1
j_gene: TRBJ1-1
d_gene: -
CDR3aa: CASSAPETMISEAFF
CDR3nt: TGTGCCAGCAGTGCTCCCGAGACTATGATTTCTGAAGCTTTCTTT

abundance: -
v_gene: TRBV9
j_gene: TRBJ1-6
d_gene: -
CDR3aa: CASSVEPNNSPLHF
CDR3nt: TGTGCCAGCAGCGTAGAACCTAATAATTCACCCCTCCACTTT

abundance: -
v_gene: TRBV7-6
j_gene: TRBJ1-1
d_gene: TRBD1
CDR3aa: CASSLVPGQGPEAFF
CDR3nt: TGTGCCAGCAGCTTAGTTCCGGGACAGGGGCCTGAAGCTTTCTTT

abundance: -
v_gene: TRBV7-2
j_gene: TRBJ1-5
d_gene: -
CDR3aa: CATSRQAEGQPQHF
CDR3nt: TGTGCCACCTCCAGACAGGCGGAAGGTCAGCCCCAGCATTTT

abundance: -
v_gene: TRBV19
j_gene: TRBJ1-1
d_gene: TRBD1
CDR3aa: CASSPSSGQGLNTEAFF
CDR3nt: TGTGCCAGTAGTCCCTCCTCCGGACAGGGTTTGAACACTGAAGCTTTCTTT

abundance: -
v_gene: TRBV11-1
j_gene: TRBJ2-3
d_gene: -
CDR3aa: CASSLALTDTQYF
CDR3nt: TGTGCCAGCAGCTTAGCGCTAACAGATACGCAGTATTTT

abundance: -
v_gene: TRBV6-6
j_gene: TRBJ2-3
d_gene: -
CDR3aa: CASRAQGGGTDTQYF
CDR3nt: TGTGCCAGCAGAGCACAGGGGGGGGGAACAGATACGCAGTATTTT

abundance: -
v_gene: TRBV18
j_gene: TRBJ1-6
d_gene: TRBD1
CDR3aa: CASSPLGQGNSPLHF
CDR3nt: TGTGCCAGCTCACCACTCGGACAGGGGAATTCACCCCTCCACTTT

abundance: -
v_gene: TRBV12-5
j_gene: TRBJ1-3
d_gene: TRBD1
CDR3aa: CASGTGAGNTIYF
CDR3nt: TGTGCTAGTGGTACAGGGGCTGGAAACACCATATATTTT

abundance: once
v_gene: TRBV28
j_gene: TRBJ1-1
d_gene: TRBD1
CDR3aa: CASSLPPPRQGVRSFF
CDR3nt: TGTGCCAGCAGTTTACCCCCCCCGCGACAGGGAGTGAGATCTTTCTTT

abundance: -
v_gene: TRBV7-6
j_gene: TRBJ1-1
d_gene: TRBD1
CDR3aa: CASSDPGQGGGEAFF
CDR3nt: TGTGCCAGCAGCGACCCGGGACAGGGGGGCGGTGAAGCTTTCTTT

abundance: few
v_gene: TRBV14
j_gene: TRBJ2-7
d_gene: -
CDR3aa: CASSRKAGNPYEQYF
CDR3nt: TGTGCCAGCAGCCGGAAGGCAGGGAATCCCTACGAGCAGTACTTC